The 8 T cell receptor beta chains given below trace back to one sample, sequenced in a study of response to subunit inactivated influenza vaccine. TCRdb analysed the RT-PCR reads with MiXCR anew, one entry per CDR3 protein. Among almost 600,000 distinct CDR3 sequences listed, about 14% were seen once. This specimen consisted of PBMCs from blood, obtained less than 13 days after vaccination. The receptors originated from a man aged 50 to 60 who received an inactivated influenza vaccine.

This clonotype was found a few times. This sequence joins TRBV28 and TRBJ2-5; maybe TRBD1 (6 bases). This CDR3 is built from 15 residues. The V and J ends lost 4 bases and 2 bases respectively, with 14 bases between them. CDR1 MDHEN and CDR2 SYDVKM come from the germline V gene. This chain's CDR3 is CASSSTTGSQETQYF. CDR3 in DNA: TGTGCCAGCAGTTCCACGACAGGATCTCAAGAGACCCAGTACTTC. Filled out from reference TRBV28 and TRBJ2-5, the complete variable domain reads DVKVTQSSRYLVKRTGEKVFLECVQDMDHENMFWYRQDPGLGLRLIYFSYDVKMKEKGDIPEGYSVSREKKERFSLILESASTNQTSMYLCASSSTTGSQETQYFGPGTRLLVL.

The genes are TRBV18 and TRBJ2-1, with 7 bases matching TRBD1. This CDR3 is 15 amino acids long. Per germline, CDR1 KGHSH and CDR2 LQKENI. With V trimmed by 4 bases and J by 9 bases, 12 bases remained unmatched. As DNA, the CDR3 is TGTGCCAGCTCACGTCTAACTGGGACAGACGCTGAGCAGTTCTTC. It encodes CASSRLTGTDAEQFF.

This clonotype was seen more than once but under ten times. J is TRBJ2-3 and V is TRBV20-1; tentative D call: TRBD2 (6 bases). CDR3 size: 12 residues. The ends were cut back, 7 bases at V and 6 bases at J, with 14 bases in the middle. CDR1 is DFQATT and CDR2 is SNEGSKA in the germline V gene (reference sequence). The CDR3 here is CSGAGWPDTQYF. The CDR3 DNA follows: TGCAGTGGGGCGGGGTGGCCCGATACGCAGTATTTT.

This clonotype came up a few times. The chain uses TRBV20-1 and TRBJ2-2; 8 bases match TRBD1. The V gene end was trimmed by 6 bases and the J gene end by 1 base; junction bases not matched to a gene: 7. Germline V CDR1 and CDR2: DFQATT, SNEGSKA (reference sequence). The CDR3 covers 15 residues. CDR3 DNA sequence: TGCAGTGCACAACCAGGGGGCTTGAACACCGGGGAGCTGTTTTTT. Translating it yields CSAQPGGLNTGELFF.

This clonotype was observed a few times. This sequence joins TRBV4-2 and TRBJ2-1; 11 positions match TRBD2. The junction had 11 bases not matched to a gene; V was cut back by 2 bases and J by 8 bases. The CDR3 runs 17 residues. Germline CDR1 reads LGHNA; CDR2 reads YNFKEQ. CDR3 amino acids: CASSQLLTSGTEDEQFF. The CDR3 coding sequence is TGTGCCAGCAGCCAACTTTTGACTAGCGGGACGGAGGATGAGCAGTTCTTC.

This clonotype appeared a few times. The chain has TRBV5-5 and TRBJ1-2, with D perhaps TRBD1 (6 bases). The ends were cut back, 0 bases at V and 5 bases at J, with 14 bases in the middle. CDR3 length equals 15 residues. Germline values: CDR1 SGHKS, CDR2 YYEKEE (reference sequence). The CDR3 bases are TGTGCCAGCAGCTTGGTTTTGAGGGGGGGATATGGCTACACCTTC. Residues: CASSLVLRGGYGYTF.

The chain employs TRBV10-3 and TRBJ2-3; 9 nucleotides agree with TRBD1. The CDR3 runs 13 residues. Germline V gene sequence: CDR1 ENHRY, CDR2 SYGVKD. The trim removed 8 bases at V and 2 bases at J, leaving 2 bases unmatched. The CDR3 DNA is TGTGCCATCGACAGGGGGGACACAGATACGCAGTATTTT. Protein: CAIDRGDTDTQYF.

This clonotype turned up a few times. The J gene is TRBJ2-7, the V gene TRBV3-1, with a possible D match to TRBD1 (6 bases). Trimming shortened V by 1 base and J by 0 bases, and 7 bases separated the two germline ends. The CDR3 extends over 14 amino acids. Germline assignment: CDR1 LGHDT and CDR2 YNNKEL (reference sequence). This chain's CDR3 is CASSQGGHSYEQYF. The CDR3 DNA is TGTGCCAGCAGCCAAGGGGGGCACTCCTACGAGCAGTACTTC.